A single sample is the source of the 14 T cell receptor beta chains below, sequenced in a study of identical twins (dated by TCRdb to 2015 to 2016). Library generation was performed with 5' RACE. Sequencing was carried out with an Illumina HiSeq 2000. The raw public reads went through TCRdb reprocessing: fastp at Q25, MiXCR clone calling, in-frame beta chains kept. One record per CDR3 amino acid sequence lists the most common genes and DNA. The sample table contains around 680,000 distinct CDR3 sequences; only one count was recorded for over 8.5% of them. Together, the top ten hold roughly 0.9% of the sample. These sequences were also reported in another study, on yellow fever vaccine responses in identical twins.

Input material: PBMCs. The receptors shown here come from a woman aged 18 to 35 in good health.

This clonotype was recorded many times. The chain carries TRBV12-3 or TRBV12-4 and TRBJ2-7; 7 bases match TRBD2. The CDR3 sequence is 13 residues long. V trimming: 2 bases; J trimming: 4 bases; junction bases outside the gene matches: 2. The CDR3 bases are TGTGCCAGCAGTTTATACGGGAGGTACGAGCAGTACTTC. This sequence encodes CASSLYGRYEQYF.

The sample holds a few counts of this clonotype. The chain has TRBV28 and TRBJ2-7; D possibly corresponds to TRBD2 (6 bases). Per germline, CDR1 MDHEN and CDR2 SYDVKM. V lost 4 bases and J lost 1, with 11 bases in between. The CDR3 runs to 14 residues. CDR3 DNA sequence: TGTGCCAGCAGTTCGGGACTCAAATCCTACGAGCAGTACTTC. This translates into CASSSGLKSYEQYF. Using reference TRBV28 and TRBJ2-7 for the parts outside the CDR3, the full variable domain is DVKVTQSSRYLVKRTGEKVFLECVQDMDHENMFWYRQDPGLGLRLIYFSYDVKMKEKGDIPEGYSVSREKKERFSLILESASTNQTSMYLCASSSGLKSYEQYFGPGTRLTVT.

In this sample, this clonotype turned up a few times. The rearrangement links TRBV5-1 to TRBJ2-3, with D perhaps matching TRBD1 or TRBD2 (7 bases each). Trimming pared 5 bases from V and 4 bases from J, leaving 14 bases between. Germline CDR1 SGHRS, CDR2 YFSETQ. The CDR3 sequence is 14 residues long. CDR3 amino acids: CASRPGGGPDTQYF. In nucleotides, the CDR3 is TGCGCCAGCAGACCAGGGGGGGGGCCAGATACGCAGTATTTT.

The V call is TRBV6-5, the J call TRBJ1-3, with D uncertain. The CDR3 is 16 residues long. Germline loops: CDR1 MNHEY, CDR2 SVGAGI. Deletions cut 2 bases from V and 6 bases from J, with 17 bases between. The CDR3, as DNA: TGTGCCAGCAGTTACACCCACTTAGCAGGAGCAAACACCATATATTTT. Amino acids: CASSYTHLAGANTIYF.

The chain uses TRBV24-1 and TRBJ2-6; D gene unclear. Per the germline V gene, CDR1 is KGHDR and CDR2 is SFDVKD. V was clipped by 3 bases and J by 0 bases, with 8 bases between them. The CDR3 loop spans 16 amino acids. In DNA form, the CDR3 reads TGTGCCACCAGTGATATGCGCCCCTCTGGGGCCAACGTCCTGACTTTC. It yields the protein CATSDMRPSGANVLTF.

This clonotype has at least ten counts. The chain has TRBV12-3 or TRBV12-4 and TRBJ1-2, with unresolved D. The CDR3 is 12 residues long. V was clipped by 7 bases and J by 4 bases, with 10 bases between them. The CDR3, as DNA: TGTGCCAGCACCTCAGGTTCCTATGGCTACACCTTC. The encoded protein is CASTSGSYGYTF.

This clonotype was recorded a few times. This chain uses TRBV20-1 with TRBJ2-2, with 7 bases fitting TRBD2. The CDR3 has 15 amino acids. With V trimmed by 4 bases and J by 3 bases, 8 bases remained unmatched. Germline CDR1 is DFQATT and CDR2 is SNEGSKA (reference sequence). This CDR3 is CSAKIGTIDTGELFF. The CDR3 region has the DNA TGCAGTGCTAAAATCGGGACTATCGACACCGGGGAGCTGTTTTTT.

This clonotype was seen repeatedly, ten times or more. This chain links TRBV27 with TRBJ2-1; maybe TRBD2 (6 bases). The V end was cut by 1 base, the J end by 10 bases, with 20 bases between. In germline, CDR1 is MNHEY, CDR2 SMNVEV (reference sequence). The CDR3 length is 16 residues. The CDR3 nucleotides are TGTGCCAGCAGTTTATTCGGGGGACGAAATCTAGACGAGCAGTTCTTC. It encodes CASSLFGGRNLDEQFF.

In this sample, this clonotype turned up a few times. The chain couples TRBV6-5 to TRBJ2-7, with 8 bases matching TRBD2. V was pared by 2 bases and J by 2 bases, with 2 bases of the junction left unmatched. Germline V gene data show CDR1 as MNHEY and CDR2 as SVGAGI. The CDR3 runs to 14 residues. For the CDR3, the DNA is TGTGCCAGCAGTTACCAACTAGCGGCCTACGAGCAGTACTTC. This gives the protein CASSYQLAAYEQYF.

The chain carries TRBV27 and TRBJ2-1; 16 bases map to TRBD2. The CDR3 is 18 amino acids. The V gene end was trimmed by 6 bases and the J gene end by 8 bases; junction bases not matched to a gene: 13. In germline, CDR1 is MNHEY, CDR2 SMNVEV (reference sequence). CDR3 protein: CASRGLGLAGGPGDEQFF. For the CDR3, the DNA is TGTGCCAGCAGGGGGCTGGGACTAGCGGGAGGGCCGGGCGATGAGCAGTTCTTC.

The chain joins TRBV7-3 to TRBJ2-7; a weak D match, TRBD1 (6 bases). Germline CDR1 is SGHTA and CDR2 is FQGTGA. The CDR3 sequence is 18 residues long. Between the trimmed V and J ends, which lost 10 bases and 0 bases, there was a span of 28 bases. CDR3 DNA sequence: TGTGCCATCAGTTCCCACCCCGGGGCAGGGGAGAGCTCCTACGAGCAGTACTTC. It is translated as CAISSHPGAGESSYEQYF.

A few counts support this clonotype. This chain connects TRBV10-3 to TRBJ1-1; D uncertain. This CDR3 region has 14 residues. Looked up from germline, CDR1 is ENHRY and CDR2 is SYGVKD. Deletions cut 9 bases from V and 5 bases from J, with 19 bases between. The CDR3 DNA reads as TGTGCCATTCACGACCCACAAGTGGGTACTGAAGCTTTCTTT. Translation: CAIHDPQVGTEAFF.

This sequence joins TRBV4-1 and TRBJ2-4; the D gene is possibly TRBD2 (6 bases). Germline values: CDR1 MGHRA, CDR2 YSYEKL. V dropped 0 bases and J dropped 0 bases, with 9 bases sitting between them. The CDR3 consists of 16 residues. The CDR3 region is CASSQEPAGAKNIQYF. The CDR3, as DNA: TGCGCCAGCAGCCAAGAACCAGCGGGAGCCAAAAACATTCAGTACTTC.

This chain links TRBV7-6 with TRBJ2-1; 9 bases match TRBD2. The CDR3 sequence is 14 residues long. CDR1 SGHVS and CDR2 FNYEAQ come from the germline V gene. The J segment lost 8 bases and the V segment lost 0 bases, leaving 2 bases of the junction unmatched. This CDR3 reads CASSLAIAGDEQFF. CDR3 DNA sequence: TGTGCCAGCAGCTTAGCGATAGCGGGAGATGAGCAGTTCTTC.